This entry describes one T cell receptor beta chain. The germline V gene has CDR1 LGHDT and CDR2 YNNKEL (reference sequence). Trimming stripped 3 bases from V and 6 bases from J, with 11 bases between. This CDR3 comprises 13 residues. The record originates from a study of blood T cell repertoires in COVID-19. Overall study: Samples representing acute and convalescent COVID-19 were sourced from the United States, Italy and Spain. The analysed material was cDNA or gDNA that came from T cells, B-cell-depleted T cells, or PBMCs.

Using immunoSEQ multiplex PCR, the repertoire was profiled, and TCRdb retains in-frame clones only, with some absent. This table has approximately 110,000 clones, approximately 87% appearing once. Material for sequencing was peripheral blood. The V call is TRBV3-1 (or the pseudogene TRBV3-2), the J call TRBJ1-2, with D tentatively TRBD1 (5 bases). The source is a woman between 45 and 65 years old with acute or convalescent COVID-19. The CDR3: CASSHQGTDGYTF. DNA of the CDR3: TGTGCCAGCAGCCATCAGGGAACAGATGGCTACACCTTC.